The sequence of this T cell receptor beta chain was determined in a study of immune heterogeneity within non-small cell lung tumors. The wider study: Squamous cell carcinomas accounted for several of the tumors, non-squamous carcinomas for 10, and 1 was not otherwise specified.

With 4 bases clipped from V and 6 bases from J, the junction kept 14 bases outside the gene matches. The CDR3 totals 15 residues. Germline loops: CDR1 DFQATT, CDR2 SNEGSKA (reference sequence). This clonotype is classed as medium-sized (0.01 to 0.1%). Its antigen is still unknown. Points from the study as a whole: Recurring identical dominant CDR3 beta clonotypes were observed across tumor sites within a patient, together with site-unique high-frequency clones. A significant, moderate positive correlation (R about 0.34) linked local T-cell clonality and tumor mutational burden.

Amplification of TCR beta CDR3 was performed by multiplex PCR with 32 V and 13 J primers. From the multiplex PCR reads, TCRdb called clonotypes with MiXCR, one entry per CDR3 protein. This table has over 3,500 distinct CDR3 sequences, roughly a fifth appearing once. For each sample, template was approximately 0.55 ug of bulk tumor genomic DNA. The authors collected several far-apart biopsies from each primary tumor during surgery. The cohort was untreated, with newly diagnosed non-small cell lung cancer undergoing curative surgery. Everyone who gave samples had just been diagnosed with non-small cell lung cancer and was having surgery with curative intent.

The sequenced material came from lung tumor tissue. This TCR was sampled from a man in his sixties or seventies with non-small cell lung cancer. The chain uses TRBV20-1 and TRBJ1-1, with 7 bases matching TRBD1. CDR3 sequence (DNA): TGCAGTGCTAACCAACCCGACAGGGTAGTTCCTGAAGCTTTCTTT. It encodes CSANQPDRVVPEAFF.